The TCR beta chain under discussion was sequenced for a study of blood T cell repertoires in COVID-19. Data came from immunoSEQ multiplex PCR; TCRdb stores just in-frame clones and leaves some out. The data show 430,000 or so clones, roughly 90% seen once. This study enrolled people aged about 18 to 100 from around 26 US geographic areas. Participant-reported clinical history was the basis for cohort assignment. Two negative PCRs, clearance, or symptom resolution had been documented for recovered Cohort 3 donors. The TCR was taken from a woman aged 40 to 49 who had recovered from COVID-19. Sequenced input: PBMCs or T cells enriched from blood (not recorded which).

CDR3 bases: TGCGCCAGCAGCCCATCCCCAGGTGCCTATGGCTACACCTTC. Protein product: CASSPSPGAYGYTF. The V and J genes are TRBV4-1 and TRBJ1-2; D is uncertain. Trimming removed 4 bases at V and 4 bases at J, with 13 bases between. Germline assignment: CDR1 MGHRA and CDR2 YSYEKL. The CDR3 length is 14 residues.